This T cell receptor (beta chain) originates from a study of T cells in Graves' hyperthyroidism and ophthalmopathy. The study, taken as a whole, reports: In validation, the model predicted ophthalmopathy. These predictions came a median 6.5 months before onset.

The CDR3 regions of TCR beta were amplified from RNA transcripts. The HTBI primer set served for first-round RT-PCR of the TCR CDR3. MiXCR, applied by TCRdb to the multiplex PCR reads, yields one record per CDR3 protein. The sample has approximately 95,000 distinct CDR3 sequences, about 37% seen once. The CDR3 is 14 residues long. Germline lookup yields CDR1 MDHEN and CDR2 SYDVKM. Trimming took off 3 bases at V and 2 bases at J, with 11 bases between the two ends. Ten or more counts support this clonotype. What it binds is not known. The chain couples TRBV28 to TRBJ2-7; a weak D match, TRBD2 (6 bases). This sequence originates from a woman in her twenties or thirties with Graves' hyperthyroidism. The sequencing sample was made of peripheral blood or thyroid tissue (not recorded which). CDR3 DNA: TGTGCCAGCAGTTTGTTTAGCGGTGCCTACGAGCAGTACTTC. Translated: CASSLFSGAYEQYF.